Listed here is a single T cell receptor beta chain. No antigen is known for it. Base-call qualities are not available, and no considerably larger clone is one nucleotide away. The immunoSEQ Assay, a bias-controlled multiplex PCR, was used to amplify TCRbeta CDR3 regions from genomic DNA. From the authors' description of their analysis: The number of nucleated cells in each sample was estimated by amplification of reference gene primers within the assay. Sequence reads were collapsed and filtered to measure the absolute abundance of every unique TCRbeta CDR3 rearrangement. For each sample, productive Simpson clonality was calculated as the square root of Simpson's diversity index across productive rearrangements. Not all clones reach the TCRdb copy of this immuneACCESS table, which keeps in-frame sequences only. Checked studies attribute under half of the gap to unresolved V genes and leave the rest unexplained. V, J and clone size are taken as reported in that table, and D and trimming were inferred from the DNA itself. The sample contains about 250,000 clones, around 90% of them found a single time. The top ten constitute 0.9% to 1% of the sample.

The V end loses 4 bases and the J end loses 0 bases, and a stretch of 6 bases separates them. CDR1 KGHDR and CDR2 SFDVKD are derived from the germline V gene. There are 15 amino acids in the CDR3, from cysteine to phenylalanine inclusive. Of all the DNA, just the CDR3 is kept, 45 bases in frame from base 1. Samples from volunteer blood donors who had recovered from COVID-19 were contributed by a second Seattle source. The collaborating institutions used their own protocols to collect whole blood in K2EDTA tubes. Collaborator samples were shipped for TCRbeta analysis as frozen whole blood, isolated PBMCs, or DNA extracted from either sample type. This entry is derived from a study of blood T cell repertoires in COVID-19 (dated by TCRdb to the early 2020s). At the level of the whole study: The collaborator samples originated in the United States, Italy and Spain and spanned the acute and convalescent phases of COVID-19. Samples were obtained from the ongoing ImmuneRACE study (first 160 participants) and from 1,200 or so subjects provided by 6 global collaborators. Sample metadata almost always included a de-identified subject ID, COVID-19 status, age in years and sex. The material from the prospective study consisted of cDNA or gDNA derived from T cells, B-cell-depleted T cells, or PBMCs. Where HLA class I and class II types were available, the types were taken from metadata supplied by the sample provider, not from assay-based typing. The repertoires were released in a freely available public database intended as a resource for research on the immune response to SARS-CoV-2. Deeply sampled blood TCRbeta repertoires from subjects exposed to, actively infected with, or recovered from COVID-19 were included in the dataset. Study-wide conclusions, independent of this receptor: How much clinical and demographic metadata was included differed by source and by participant, and the metadata was provided uncurated.

Sequenced material: peripheral blood. This sequence was found in a woman between 40 and 50 years old who had recovered from COVID-19. Recombination joined TRBV24-1 with TRBJ2-6, and possibly TRBD2, on 6 matching bases. The CDR3: CATSEGGSGANVLTF. At the DNA level, the sequence is TGTGCCACCAGTGAGGGAGGCTCTGGGGCCAACGTCCTGACTTTC.